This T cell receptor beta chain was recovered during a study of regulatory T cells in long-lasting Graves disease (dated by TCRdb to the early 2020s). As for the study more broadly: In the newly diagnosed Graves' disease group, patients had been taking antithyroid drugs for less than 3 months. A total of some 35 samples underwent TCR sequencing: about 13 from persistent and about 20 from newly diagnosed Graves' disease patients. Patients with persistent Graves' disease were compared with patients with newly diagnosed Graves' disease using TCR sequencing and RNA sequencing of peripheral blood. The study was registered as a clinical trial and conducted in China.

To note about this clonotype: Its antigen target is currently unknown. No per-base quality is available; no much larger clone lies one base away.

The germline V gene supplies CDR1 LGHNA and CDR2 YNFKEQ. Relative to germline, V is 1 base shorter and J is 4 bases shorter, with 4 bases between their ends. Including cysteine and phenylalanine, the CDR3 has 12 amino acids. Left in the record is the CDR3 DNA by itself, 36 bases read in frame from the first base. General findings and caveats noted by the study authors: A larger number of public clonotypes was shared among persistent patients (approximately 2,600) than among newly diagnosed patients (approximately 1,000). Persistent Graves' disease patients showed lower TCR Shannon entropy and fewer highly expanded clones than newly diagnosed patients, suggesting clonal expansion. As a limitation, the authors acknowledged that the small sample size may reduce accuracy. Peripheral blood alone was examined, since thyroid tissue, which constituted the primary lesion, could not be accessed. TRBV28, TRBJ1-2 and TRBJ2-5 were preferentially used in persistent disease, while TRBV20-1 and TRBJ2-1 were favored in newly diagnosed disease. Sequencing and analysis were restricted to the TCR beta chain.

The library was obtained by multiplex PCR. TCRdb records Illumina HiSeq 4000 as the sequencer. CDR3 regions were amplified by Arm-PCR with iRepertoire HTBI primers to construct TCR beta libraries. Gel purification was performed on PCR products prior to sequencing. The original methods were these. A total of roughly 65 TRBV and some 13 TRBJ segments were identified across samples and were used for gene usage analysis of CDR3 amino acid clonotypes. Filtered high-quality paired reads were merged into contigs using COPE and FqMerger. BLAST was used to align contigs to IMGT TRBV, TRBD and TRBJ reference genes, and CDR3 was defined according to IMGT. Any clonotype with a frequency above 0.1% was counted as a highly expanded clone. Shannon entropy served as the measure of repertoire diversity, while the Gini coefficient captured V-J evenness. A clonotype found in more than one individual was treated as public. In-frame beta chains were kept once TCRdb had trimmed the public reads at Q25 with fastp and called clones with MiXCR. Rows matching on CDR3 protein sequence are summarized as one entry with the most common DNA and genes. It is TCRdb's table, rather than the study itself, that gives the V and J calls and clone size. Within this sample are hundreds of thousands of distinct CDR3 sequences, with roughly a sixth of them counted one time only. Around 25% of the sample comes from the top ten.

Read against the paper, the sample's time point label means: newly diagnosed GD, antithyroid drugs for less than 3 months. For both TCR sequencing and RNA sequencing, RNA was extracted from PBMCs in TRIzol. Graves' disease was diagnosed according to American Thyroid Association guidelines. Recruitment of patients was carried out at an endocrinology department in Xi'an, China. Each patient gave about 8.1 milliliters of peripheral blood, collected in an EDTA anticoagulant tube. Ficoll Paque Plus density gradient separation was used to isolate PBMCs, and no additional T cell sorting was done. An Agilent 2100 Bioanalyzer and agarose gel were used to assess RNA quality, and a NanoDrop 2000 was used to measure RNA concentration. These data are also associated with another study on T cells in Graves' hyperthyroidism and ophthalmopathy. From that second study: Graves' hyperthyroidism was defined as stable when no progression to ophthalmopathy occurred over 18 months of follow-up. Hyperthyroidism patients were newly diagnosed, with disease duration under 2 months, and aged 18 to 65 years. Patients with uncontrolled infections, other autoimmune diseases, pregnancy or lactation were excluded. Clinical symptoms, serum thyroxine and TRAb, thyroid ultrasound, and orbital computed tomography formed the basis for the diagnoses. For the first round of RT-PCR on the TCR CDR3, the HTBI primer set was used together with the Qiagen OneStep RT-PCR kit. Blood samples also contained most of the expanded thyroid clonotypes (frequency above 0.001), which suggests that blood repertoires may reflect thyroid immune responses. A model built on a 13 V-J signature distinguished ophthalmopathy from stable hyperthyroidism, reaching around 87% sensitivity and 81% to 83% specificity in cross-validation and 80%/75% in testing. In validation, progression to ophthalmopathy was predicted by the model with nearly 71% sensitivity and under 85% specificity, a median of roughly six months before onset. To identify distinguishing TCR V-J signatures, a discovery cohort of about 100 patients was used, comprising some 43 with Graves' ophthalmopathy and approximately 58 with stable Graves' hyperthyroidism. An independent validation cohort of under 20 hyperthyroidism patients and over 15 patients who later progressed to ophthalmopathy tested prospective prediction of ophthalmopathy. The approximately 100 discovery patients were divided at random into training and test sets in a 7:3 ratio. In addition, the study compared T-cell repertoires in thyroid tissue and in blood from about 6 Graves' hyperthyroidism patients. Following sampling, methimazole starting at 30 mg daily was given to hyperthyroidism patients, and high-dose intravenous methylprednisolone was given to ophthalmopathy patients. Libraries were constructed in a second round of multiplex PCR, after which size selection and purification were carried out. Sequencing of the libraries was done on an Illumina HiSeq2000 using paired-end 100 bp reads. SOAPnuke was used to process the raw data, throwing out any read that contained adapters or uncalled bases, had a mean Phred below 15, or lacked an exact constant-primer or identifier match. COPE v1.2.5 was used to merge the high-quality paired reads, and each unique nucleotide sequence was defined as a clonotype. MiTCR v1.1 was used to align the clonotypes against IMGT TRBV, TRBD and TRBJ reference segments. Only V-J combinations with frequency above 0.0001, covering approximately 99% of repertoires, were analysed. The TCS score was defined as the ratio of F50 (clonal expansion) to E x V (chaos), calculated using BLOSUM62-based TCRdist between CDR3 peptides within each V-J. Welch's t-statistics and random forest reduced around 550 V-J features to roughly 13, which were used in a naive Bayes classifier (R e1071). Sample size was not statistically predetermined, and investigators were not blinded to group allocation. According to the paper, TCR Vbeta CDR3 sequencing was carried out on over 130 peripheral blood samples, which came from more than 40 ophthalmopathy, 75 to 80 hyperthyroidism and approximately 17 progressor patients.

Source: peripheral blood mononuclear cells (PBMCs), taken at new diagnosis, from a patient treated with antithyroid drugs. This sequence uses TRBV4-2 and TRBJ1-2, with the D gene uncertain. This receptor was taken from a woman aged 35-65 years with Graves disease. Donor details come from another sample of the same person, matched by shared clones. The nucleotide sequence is TGTGCCAGCAGCCAAGCTCCCTATGGCTACACCTTC. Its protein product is CASSQAPYGYTF.